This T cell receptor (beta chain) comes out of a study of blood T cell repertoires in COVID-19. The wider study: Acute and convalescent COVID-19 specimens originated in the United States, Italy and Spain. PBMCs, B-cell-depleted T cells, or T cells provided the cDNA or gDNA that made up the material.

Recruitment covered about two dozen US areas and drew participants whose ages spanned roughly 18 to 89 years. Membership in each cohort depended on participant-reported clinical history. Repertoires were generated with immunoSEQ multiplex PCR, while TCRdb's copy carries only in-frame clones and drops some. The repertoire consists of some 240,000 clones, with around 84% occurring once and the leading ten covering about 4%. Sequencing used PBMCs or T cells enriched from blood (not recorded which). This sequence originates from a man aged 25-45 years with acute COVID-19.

CDR3 nucleotide sequence: TGTGCCAGCAGCAGAACCGACCCACCGGGGGACACTGAAGCTTTCTTT. It encodes CASSRTDPPGDTEAFF. This chain links TRBV11-3 with TRBJ1-1, with D possibly matching TRBD1 (5 bases). This CDR3 spans 16 amino acids. The ends were cut back, 5 bases at V and 3 bases at J, with 19 bases in the middle. Germline V gene lookup returns CDR1 SGHNT and CDR2 YENEEA.